This TCR beta chain was observed in a study of blood T cell repertoires in COVID-19 (TCRdb year 2020). The study in broad terms: Samples from collaborators originated in the United States, Italy and Spain and spanned both the acute and convalescent phases of COVID-19. Nearly every sample came with metadata listing a de-identified subject ID, COVID-19 status, age in years and sex. A freely available public database, intended as a resource for researchers studying the immune response to SARS-CoV-2, is where the repertoires were released. Where available, HLA class I and class II types were obtained from metadata supplied by the sample provider rather than from assay-based typing. The material from the prospective study consisted of cDNA or gDNA derived from T cells, B-cell-depleted T cells, or PBMCs. Deeply sampled blood TCRbeta repertoires from subjects exposed to, actively infected with, or recovered from COVID-19 were included in the dataset. Samples were obtained from the ongoing ImmuneRACE study (first 160 participants) and from about 1,300 subjects provided by 6 global collaborators. Findings and caveats that apply to the study as a whole: Clinical and demographic metadata were provided uncurated, with the amount varying by source and participant.

The germline V gene specifies MNHEY as CDR1 and SVGAGI as CDR2. Counted from cysteine to phenylalanine, this CDR3 has 14 amino acids. Just CDR3 DNA is preserved here, 42 bases in frame from base 1. Trimming at the junction amounts to 6 bases on V and 4 bases on J, and the germline ends lie 13 bases apart. The table lists this clone with a few counts. Which antigen it targets is not known. Nothing much larger sits one base from this clone, and base qualities are not available. Each collaborating institution followed its own protocols to collect whole blood in K2EDTA tubes. Collaborator samples were shipped for TCRbeta analysis as frozen whole blood, isolated PBMCs, or DNA extracted from either sample type. TCRbeta CDR3 regions were amplified from genomic DNA by means of the immunoSEQ Assay, a bias-controlled multiplex PCR. The published analysis was carried out like this. Nucleated cell counts per sample were estimated from amplification of reference gene primers within the assay. To quantify the absolute abundance of each unique TCRbeta CDR3 rearrangement, sequence reads were collapsed and filtered. Productive Simpson clonality was computed per sample as the square root of Simpson's diversity index over productive rearrangements. Drawn from immuneACCESS, this table holds only the in-frame rearrangements with V and J called that TCRdb kept. Clones are partly lost; checked studies trace under half to an unresolved V gene and leave the rest unexplained. From that table come the V and J calls and clone size; the DNA was used to work out D and trimming. Present in this sample are 200,000 to 250,000 clones, under 90% of which were seen just once. The ten largest make up around 3.3% of the sample.

Sequencing was carried out using peripheral blood. This receptor was obtained from a woman aged 80 or over with acute or convalescent COVID-19. This chain is built from TRBV6-5 and TRBJ2-1; a weak D assignment points to TRBD2 (7 bases agree). The CDR3 is CASSRGASYNEQFF. The base sequence is TGTGCCAGCAGCCGGGGGGCCAGTTACAATGAGCAGTTCTTC.